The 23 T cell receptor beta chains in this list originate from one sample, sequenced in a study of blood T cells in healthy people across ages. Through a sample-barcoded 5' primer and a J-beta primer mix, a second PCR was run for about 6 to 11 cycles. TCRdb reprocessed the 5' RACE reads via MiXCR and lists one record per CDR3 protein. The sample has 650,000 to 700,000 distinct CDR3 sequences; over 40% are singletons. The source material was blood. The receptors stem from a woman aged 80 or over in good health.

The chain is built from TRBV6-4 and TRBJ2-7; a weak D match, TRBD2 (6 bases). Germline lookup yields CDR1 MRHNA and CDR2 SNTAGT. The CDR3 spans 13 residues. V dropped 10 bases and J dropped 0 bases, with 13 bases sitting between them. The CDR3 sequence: CAINRGSSYEQYF. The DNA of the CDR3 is TGTGCCATCAATCGGGGGTCCTCCTACGAGCAGTACTTC.

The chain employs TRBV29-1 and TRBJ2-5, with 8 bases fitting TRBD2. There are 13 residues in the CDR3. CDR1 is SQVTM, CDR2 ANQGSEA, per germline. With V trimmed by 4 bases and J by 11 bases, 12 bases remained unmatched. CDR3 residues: CSVVWTSRREQYF. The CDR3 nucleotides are TGCAGCGTTGTGTGGACTAGCAGAAGGGAGCAGTACTTC.

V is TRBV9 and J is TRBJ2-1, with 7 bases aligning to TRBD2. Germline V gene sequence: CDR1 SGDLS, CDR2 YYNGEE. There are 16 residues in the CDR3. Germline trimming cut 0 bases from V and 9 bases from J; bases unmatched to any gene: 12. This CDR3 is CASSVVGTTRSREQFF. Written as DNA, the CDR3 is TGTGCCAGCAGCGTAGTCGGGACTACCAGGAGTCGTGAGCAGTTCTTC.

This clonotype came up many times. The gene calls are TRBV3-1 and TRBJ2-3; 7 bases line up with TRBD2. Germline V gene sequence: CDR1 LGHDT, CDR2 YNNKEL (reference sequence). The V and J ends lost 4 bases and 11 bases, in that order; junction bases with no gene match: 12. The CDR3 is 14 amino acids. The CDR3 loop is CASSRSPGLPKQYF. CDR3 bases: TGTGCCAGCAGCCGCAGCCCGGGACTACCTAAGCAGTATTTT.

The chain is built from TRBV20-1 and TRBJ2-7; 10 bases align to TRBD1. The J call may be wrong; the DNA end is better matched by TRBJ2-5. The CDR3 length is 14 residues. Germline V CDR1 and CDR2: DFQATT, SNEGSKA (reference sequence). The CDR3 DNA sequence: TGCAGTGCTAGCCCGGGACAGGGGTTGGAGACCCAGTACTTC. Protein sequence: CSASPGQGLETQYF.

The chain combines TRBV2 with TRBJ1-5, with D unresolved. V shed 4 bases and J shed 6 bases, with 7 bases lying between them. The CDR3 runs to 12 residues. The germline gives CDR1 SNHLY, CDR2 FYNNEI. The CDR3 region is CASSGIAQPQHF. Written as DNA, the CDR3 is TGTGCCAGCAGTGGAATAGCTCAGCCCCAGCATTTT.

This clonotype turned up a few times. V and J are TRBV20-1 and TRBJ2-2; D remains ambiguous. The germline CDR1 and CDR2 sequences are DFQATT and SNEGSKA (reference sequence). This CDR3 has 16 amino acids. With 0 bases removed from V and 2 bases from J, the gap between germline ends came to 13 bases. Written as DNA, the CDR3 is TGCAGTGCTAGAGATAAGTCGTCAAGTAACACCGGGGAGCTGTTTTTT. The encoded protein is CSARDKSSSNTGELFF.

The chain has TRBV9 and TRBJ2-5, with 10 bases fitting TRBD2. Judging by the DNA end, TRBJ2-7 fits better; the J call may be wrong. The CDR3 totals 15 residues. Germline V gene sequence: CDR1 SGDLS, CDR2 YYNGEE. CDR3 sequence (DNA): TGTGCCAGCAGCGCCGGGACTAGCGTAATCTACGAGCAGTACTTC. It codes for CASSAGTSVIYEQYF.

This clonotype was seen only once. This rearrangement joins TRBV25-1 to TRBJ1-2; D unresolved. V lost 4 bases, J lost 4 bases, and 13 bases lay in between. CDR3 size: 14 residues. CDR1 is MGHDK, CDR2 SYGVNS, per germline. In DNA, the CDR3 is TGTGCCAGCAGTGGGACCGCTCCTACCTATGGCTACACCTTC. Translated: CASSGTAPTYGYTF.

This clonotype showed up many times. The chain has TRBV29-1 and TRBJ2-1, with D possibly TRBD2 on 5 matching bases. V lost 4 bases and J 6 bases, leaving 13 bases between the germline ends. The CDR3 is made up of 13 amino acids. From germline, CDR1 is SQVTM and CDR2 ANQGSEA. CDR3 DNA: TGCAGCGTTGGCGGTAGCGTCGCCAATGAGCAGTTCTTC. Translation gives CSVGGSVANEQFF.

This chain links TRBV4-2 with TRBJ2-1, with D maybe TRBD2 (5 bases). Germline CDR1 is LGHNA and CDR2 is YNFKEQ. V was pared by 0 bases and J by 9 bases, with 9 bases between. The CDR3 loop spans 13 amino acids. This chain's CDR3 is CASSQDRGSEQFF. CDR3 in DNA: TGTGCCAGCAGCCAAGATCGGGGAAGTGAGCAGTTCTTC.

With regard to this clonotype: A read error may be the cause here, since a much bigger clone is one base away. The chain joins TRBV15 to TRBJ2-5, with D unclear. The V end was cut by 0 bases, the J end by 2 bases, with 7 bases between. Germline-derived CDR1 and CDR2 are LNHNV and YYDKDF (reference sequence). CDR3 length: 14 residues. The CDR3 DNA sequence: TGTGCCACCAGCAGAGATAGGGCACAAGAGACCCAGTACTTC. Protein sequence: CATSRDRAQETQYF.

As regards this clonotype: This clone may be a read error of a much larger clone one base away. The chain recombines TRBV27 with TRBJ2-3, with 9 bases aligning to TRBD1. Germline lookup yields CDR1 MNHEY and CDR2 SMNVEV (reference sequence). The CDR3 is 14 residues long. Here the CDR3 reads CVSSAGQGSGTQYF. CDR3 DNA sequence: TGTGTCAGCAGTGCGGGACAGGGCTCCGGGACGCAGTATTTT.

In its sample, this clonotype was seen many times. The CDR3 coding sequence is TGTGCCACCATGGACCCAGGAGTATACAATGAGCAGTTCTTC. Its protein is CATMDPGVYNEQFF. The chain joins TRBV7-2 to TRBJ2-1; no firm D call. The CDR3 is 14 amino acids. Germline V CDR1 and CDR2: SGHTA, FQGNSA. The V and J ends lost 10 bases and 4 bases respectively, with 17 bases between them.

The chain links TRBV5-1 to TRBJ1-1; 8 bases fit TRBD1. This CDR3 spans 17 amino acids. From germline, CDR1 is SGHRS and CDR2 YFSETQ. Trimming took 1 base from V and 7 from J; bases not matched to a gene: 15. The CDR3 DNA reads TGCGCCAGCAGCTTGAGATATTTTCAGGGGGCGAATAATGAAGCTTTCTTT. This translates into CASSLRYFQGANNEAFF.

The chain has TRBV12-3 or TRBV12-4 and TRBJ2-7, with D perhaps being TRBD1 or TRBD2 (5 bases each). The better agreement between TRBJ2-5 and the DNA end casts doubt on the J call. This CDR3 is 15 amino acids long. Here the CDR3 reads CASSSRVGRGETQYF. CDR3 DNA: TGTGCCAGCAGTTCCAGGGTGGGACGAGGAGAGACCCAGTACTTC.

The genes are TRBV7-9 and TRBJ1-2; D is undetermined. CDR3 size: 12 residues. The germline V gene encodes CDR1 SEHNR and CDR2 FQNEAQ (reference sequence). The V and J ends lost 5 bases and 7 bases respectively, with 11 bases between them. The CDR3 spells CASSLGFSGYTF. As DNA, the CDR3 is TGTGCCAGCAGCCTGGGCTTCTCTGGCTACACCTTC.

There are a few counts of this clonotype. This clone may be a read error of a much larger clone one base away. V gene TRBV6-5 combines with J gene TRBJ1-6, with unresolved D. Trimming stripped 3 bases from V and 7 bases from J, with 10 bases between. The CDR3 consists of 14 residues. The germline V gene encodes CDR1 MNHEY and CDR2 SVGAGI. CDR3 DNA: TGTGCCAGCAGTTATGGTTCTGGGAATTCACCCCTCCACTTT. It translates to CASSYGSGNSPLHF.

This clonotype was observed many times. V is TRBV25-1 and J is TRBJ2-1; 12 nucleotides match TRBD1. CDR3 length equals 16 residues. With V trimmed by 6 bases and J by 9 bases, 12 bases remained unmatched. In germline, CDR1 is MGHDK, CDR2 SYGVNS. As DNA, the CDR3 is TGTGCCAGCAGAGGAAGACCGGGACAGGGGGCGATTGAGCAGTTCTTC. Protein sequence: CASRGRPGQGAIEQFF.

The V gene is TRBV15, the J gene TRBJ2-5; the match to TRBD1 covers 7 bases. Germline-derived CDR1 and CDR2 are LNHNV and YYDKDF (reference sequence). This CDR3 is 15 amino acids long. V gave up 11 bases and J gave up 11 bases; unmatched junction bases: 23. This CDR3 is CAARQGDSLDNEQYF. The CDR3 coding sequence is TGTGCCGCACGACAGGGTGATTCGTTGGACAATGAGCAGTACTTC.

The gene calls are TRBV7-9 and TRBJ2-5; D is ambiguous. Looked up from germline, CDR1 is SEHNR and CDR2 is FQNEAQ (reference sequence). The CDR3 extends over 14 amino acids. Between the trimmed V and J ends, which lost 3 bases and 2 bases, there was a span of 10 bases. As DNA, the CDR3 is TGTGCCAGCAGCTTGACGTGGGTACAAGAGACCCAGTACTTC. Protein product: CASSLTWVQETQYF.

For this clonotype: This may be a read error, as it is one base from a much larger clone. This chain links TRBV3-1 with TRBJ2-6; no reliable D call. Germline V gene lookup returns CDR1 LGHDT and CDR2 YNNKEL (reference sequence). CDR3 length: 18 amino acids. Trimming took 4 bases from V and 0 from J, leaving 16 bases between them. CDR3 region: CASSPHLRARSGANVLTF. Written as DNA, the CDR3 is TGTGCCAGCAGCCCTCATTTACGTGCTCGCTCTGGGGCCAACGTCCTGACTTTC.

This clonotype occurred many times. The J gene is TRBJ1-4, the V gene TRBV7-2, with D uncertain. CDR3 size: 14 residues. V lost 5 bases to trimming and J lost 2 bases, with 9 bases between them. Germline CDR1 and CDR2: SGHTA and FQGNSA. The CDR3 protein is CASSPMATNEKLFF. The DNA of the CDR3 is TGTGCCAGCAGCCCAATGGCGACTAATGAAAAACTGTTTTTT.